A selection of T cell receptor beta chains follows, all from one sample in a study of T cell repertoires in urothelial bladder cancer. The assay was immunoSEQ multiplex PCR, and TCRdb's table has in-frame clones only and misses some. The repertoire includes about 14,000 clones, roughly 65% of them detected once, and under 10% sits in the top ten. Sequencing used tumor-infiltrating cells from bladder cancer. These TCRs come from a human donor with urothelial carcinoma. Both conserved end residues are part of each CDR3. A D gene is named only where the DNA matches it firmly. Expanded clones get a size class; other rows say once, few or many, or leave the size out.

j_gene | abundance | d_gene | v_gene | CDR3aa | CDR3nt
TRBJ1-4 | few | TRBD1 | TRBV5-4 | CASSLHLGTGPEKLFF | TGTGCCAGCAGCTTGCACCTCGGGACAGGGCCCGAAAAACTGTTTTTT
TRBJ2-6 | once | - | TRBV2 | CAGTGTGANVLTF | TGTGCCGGTACAGGGACCGGGGCCAACGTCCTGACTTTC
TRBJ1-1 | - | - | TRBV5-1 | CASSSPTPGTEAFF | TGCGCCAGCAGCTCACCAACACCGGGCACTGAAGCTTTCTTT
TRBJ1-1 | - | - | TRBV6-5 | CASSYSPTAPQAFF | TGTGCCAGCAGTTACTCCCCTACAGCACCCCAAGCTTTCTTT
TRBJ1-1 | medium-sized | TRBD1 | TRBV4-2 | CASSQGGQGGTEAFF | TGTGCCAGCAGCCAAGGAGGACAGGGGGGGACTGAAGCTTTCTTT
TRBJ2-5 | - | - | TRBV7-8 | CASSASSVSSRETQYF | TGTGCCAGCAGCGCTTCCTCCGTCTCATCCCGAGAGACCCAGTACTTC
TRBJ1-6 | once | TRBD1 | TRBV4-3 | CASSQDRVGSSPLHF | TGCGCCAGCAGCCAGGACAGGGTCGGTAGCTCACCCCTCCACTTT
TRBJ2-1 | - | TRBD2 | TRBV19 | CASSQRGGTNEQFF | TGTGCCAGTAGTCAGCGGGGGGGCACAAATGAGCAGTTCTTC
TRBJ2-3 | - | - | TRBV11-3 | CASSLEETDTQYF | TGTGCCAGCAGCTTAGAAGAAACAGATACGCAGTATTTT
TRBJ1-2 | - | - | TRBV11-1 | CASSLDRNNYGYTF | TGTGCCAGCAGCTTAGACAGGAATAACTATGGCTACACCTTC
TRBJ2-7 | - | - | TRBV7-9 | CASSFSAASYEQYF | TGTGCCAGCAGCTTTAGTGCGGCCTCCTACGAGCAGTACTTC
TRBJ1-6 | - | - | TRBV27 | CASSFSGPGTSPLHF | -
TRBJ1-1 | - | - | TRBV27 | CASSLSGPTEAFF | TGTGCCAGCAGTTTATCGGGTCCCACTGAAGCTTTCTTT
TRBJ1-6 | few | - | TRBV30 | CAWSAQELYNSPLHF | TGTGCCTGGAGTGCGCAGGAACTCTATAATTCACCCCTCCACTTT
TRBJ2-3 | - | TRBD1 | TRBV5-1 | CASSSTLGQSTDTQYF | TGCGCCAGCAGCTCGACTTTGGGACAGAGCACAGATACGCAGTATTTT
TRBJ1-3 | - | - | TRBV11-3 | CASSFFGDSGNTIYF | TGTGCCAGCAGCTTTTTCGGGGACTCTGGAAACACCATATATTTT
TRBJ2-7 | - | TRBD2 | TRBV11-2 | CASSYSSGGKYEQYF | TGTGCCAGCAGCTACTCTAGCGGGGGAAAGTACGAGCAGTACTTC
TRBJ2-5 | few | - | TRBV5-4 | CASSLGGREETQYF | TGTGCCAGCAGCTTGGGGGGCAGGGAAGAGACCCAGTACTTC
TRBJ1-5 | - | - | TRBV19 | CASTGTGRKNQPQHF | TGTGCCAGTACCGGAACAGGGAGGAAAAATCAGCCCCAGCATTTT
TRBJ2-1 | - | - | TRBV7-2 | CASSFMDGVDEQFF | TGTGCCAGCAGCTTTATGGACGGGGTGGATGAGCAGTTCTTC
TRBJ1-2 | - | TRBD1 | TRBV6-5 | CASSANRGRDYGYTF | TGTGCCAGCAGTGCCAACAGGGGGCGAGACTATGGCTACACCTTC
TRBJ2-1 | - | - | TRBV14 | CASSPVGIYNEQFF | TGTGCCAGCAGCCCGGTAGGGATCTACAATGAGCAGTTCTTC
TRBJ2-5 | - | - | TRBV5-1 | CASSSQEGAQYF | TGCGCCAGCAGTTCCCAAGAGGGGGCCCAGTACTTC
TRBJ2-3 | medium-sized | - | TRBV27 | CASSLLGDTQYF | TGTGCCAGCAGTTTACTGGGGGATACGCAGTATTTT
TRBJ1-6 | once | TRBD1 | TRBV19 | CASKGTGIGNSPLHF | TGTGCCAGTAAAGGGACAGGGATCGGTAATTCACCCCTCCACTTT
TRBJ2-3 | once | - | TRBV6-5 | CASRSGPSTDTQYF | TGTGCCAGCAGGTCGGGTCCGAGCACAGATACGCAGTATTTT
TRBJ2-5 | - | - | TRBV5-6 | CASSFLETQYF | TGTGCCAGCAGCTTTCTCGAGACCCAGTACTTC
TRBJ1-2 | few | TRBD1 | TRBV29-1 | CSVGTGYGYTF | TGCAGCGTGGGGACAGGGTATGGCTACACCTTC
TRBJ2-3 | - | - | TRBV11-2 | CASRPEGWGTDTQYF | TGTGCCAGCAGGCCCGAGGGGTGGGGCACAGATACGCAGTATTTT
TRBJ2-1 | once | - | TRBV4-3 | CASSQDQGSEQFF | TGCGCCAGCAGCCAAGATCAGGGTTCGGAGCAGTTCTTC
TRBJ2-3 | - | - | TRBV15 | CATSRGGHQSTDTQYF | TGTGCCACCAGCAGGGGGGGACACCAGAGCACAGATACGCAGTATTTT
TRBJ1-2 | - | - | TRBV20-1 | CSAIREHGYTF | TGCAGTGCTATCAGGGAACACGGCTACACCTTC
TRBJ2-7 | - | - | TRBV27 | CASSLRGGSYEQYF | TGTGCCAGCAGCTTACGGGGCGGCTCCTACGAGCAGTACTTC
TRBJ1-2 | few | - | TRBV2 | CASGGTTGDGYTF | TGTGCCAGTGGAGGTACTACGGGGGATGGCTACACCTTC
TRBJ1-2 | - | - | TRBV6-6 | CASRQRAGGGYTF | TGTGCCAGCAGGCAAAGGGCCGGGGGTGGCTACACCTTC
TRBJ2-1 | - | - | TRBV4-3 | CASSQDQDNEQFF | TGCGCCAGCAGCCAAGACCAGGACAATGAGCAGTTCTTC
TRBJ1-4 | - | - | TRBV30 | CAYLGRLITTNEKLFF | TGTGCCTACCTGGGGAGGCTAATCACAACTAATGAAAAACTGTTTTTT
TRBJ2-5 | - | - | TRBV10-3 | CAISVRETQYF | TGTGCCATCAGTGTTCGGGAGACCCAGTACTTC
TRBJ1-3 | few | TRBD1 | TRBV30 | CAWSPGQGGGNTIYF | TGTGCCTGGAGTCCGGGACAGGGAGGTGGAAACACCATATATTTT
TRBJ2-4 | - | - | TRBV27 | CASSLLPFQGSGKNIQYF | TGTGCCAGCAGTTTACTCCCTTTTCAGGGCTCGGGCAAAAACATTCAGTACTTC
TRBJ1-1 | few | - | TRBV6-6 | CASSPGLRAFF | TGTGCCAGCAGTCCAGGGTTACGCGCTTTCTTT
TRBJ1-6 | few | - | TRBV27 | CASSVGSDSPLHF | TGTGCCAGCAGTGTTGGGTCGGATTCACCCCTCCACTTT
TRBJ2-5 | few | - | TRBV4-1 | CASSQDHSETQYF | TGCGCCAGCAGCCAAGATCATTCCGAGACCCAGTACTTC
TRBJ2-7 | - | - | TRBV4-1 | CASSQGERSVGRQYF | TGCGCCAGCAGCCAAGGGGAGCGCTCAGTAGGTCGGCAGTACTTC
TRBJ2-1 | - | - | TRBV11-2 | CASSLGRGYNEQFF | TGTGCCAGCAGCTTAGGAAGGGGCTACAATGAGCAGTTCTTC
TRBJ1-2 | few | - | TRBV7-9 | CASSLAGRPFFHGYTF | TGTGCCAGCAGCTTAGCGGGCCGACCGTTTTTCCATGGCTACACCTTC
TRBJ2-1 | - | - | TRBV7-2 | CASSLDGRLNEQFF | TGTGCCAGCAGCTTAGATGGACGCCTCAATGAGCAGTTCTTC
TRBJ2-5 | - | - | TRBV20-1 | CSAGGAETQYF | TGCAGTGCTGGGGGGGCAGAGACCCAGTACTTC
TRBJ2-3 | - | - | TRBV27 | CASSSGGNTDTQYF | TGTGCCAGCAGTTCCGGGGGCAACACAGATACGCAGTATTTT
TRBJ2-3 | - | - | TRBV7-8 | CASSLGRTSYPRADTQYF | TGTGCCAGCAGCTTAGGGAGGACTTCTTACCCCAGGGCAGATACGCAGTATTTT
TRBJ2-5 | - | - | TRBV27 | CASSLLSGAMKEETQYF | TGTGCCAGCAGTTTATTGTCGGGGGCCATGAAGGAAGAGACCCAGTACTTC
TRBJ2-2 | - | - | TRBV7-8 | CASSSLGPRNTGELFF | TGTGCCAGCAGCTCCCTAGGCCCGAGGAACACCGGGGAGCTGTTTTTT
TRBJ1-4 | - | - | TRBV5-4 | CASSLKDSDEKLFF | TGTGCCAGCAGCTTGAAGGACAGCGATGAAAAACTGTTTTTT
TRBJ2-5 | - | - | TRBV7-6 | CASSLGVGLQETQYF | TGTGCCAGCAGCTTAGGGGTGGGTCTACAAGAGACCCAGTACTTC
TRBJ1-2 | - | - | TRBV6-5 | CASSYSGRGGYTF | TGTGCCAGCAGTTACTCAGGTCGGGGAGGCTACACCTTC
TRBJ1-5 | - | TRBD1 | TRBV7-2 | CASSQSGTDYQPQHF | TGTGCCAGCAGTCAGTCCGGGACAGATTATCAGCCCCAGCATTTT
TRBJ1-1 | - | TRBD1 | TRBV9 | CASSAPQGANTEAFF | TGTGCCAGCAGCGCCCCTCAGGGGGCGAACACTGAAGCTTTCTTT
TRBJ1-2 | - | - | TRBV6-6 | CATQTPNRDVGYTF | TGTGCCACCCAAACTCCTAACAGGGATGTTGGCTACACCTTC
TRBJ1-5 | - | TRBD1 | TRBV12-5 | CASLGQGRNQPQHF | TGTGCTAGTCTGGGACAGGGTAGAAATCAGCCCCAGCATTTT
TRBJ2-5 | few | TRBD1 | TRBV7-2 | CASSLTAGTGIQETQYF | TGTGCCAGCAGCTTAACGGCCGGGACAGGGATCCAAGAGACCCAGTACTTC